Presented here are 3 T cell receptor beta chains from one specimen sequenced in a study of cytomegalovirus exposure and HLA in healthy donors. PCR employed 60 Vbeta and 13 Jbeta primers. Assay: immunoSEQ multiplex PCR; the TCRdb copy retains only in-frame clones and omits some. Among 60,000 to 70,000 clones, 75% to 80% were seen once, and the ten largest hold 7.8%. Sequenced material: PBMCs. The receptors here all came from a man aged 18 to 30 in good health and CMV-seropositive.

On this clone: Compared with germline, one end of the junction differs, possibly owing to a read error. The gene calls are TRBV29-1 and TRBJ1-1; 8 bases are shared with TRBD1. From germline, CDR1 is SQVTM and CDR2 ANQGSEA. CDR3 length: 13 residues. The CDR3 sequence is CSVQEDRDYEAFF. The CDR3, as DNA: TGCAGCGTTCAAGAGGACAGGGACTATGAAGCTTTCTTT.

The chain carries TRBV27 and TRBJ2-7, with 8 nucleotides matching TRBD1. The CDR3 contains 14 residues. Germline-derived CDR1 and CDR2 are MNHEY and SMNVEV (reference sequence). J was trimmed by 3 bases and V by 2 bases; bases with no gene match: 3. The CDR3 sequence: CASSLRQGIYEQYF. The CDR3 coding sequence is TGTGCCAGCAGTTTAAGACAGGGGATCTACGAGCAGTACTTC.

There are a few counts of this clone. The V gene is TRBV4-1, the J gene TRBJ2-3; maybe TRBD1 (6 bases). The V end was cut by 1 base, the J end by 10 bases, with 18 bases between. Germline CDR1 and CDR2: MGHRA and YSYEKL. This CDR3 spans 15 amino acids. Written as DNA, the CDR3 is TGCGCCAGCAGCCAAGTCTCAGGGGATGGTAATCCGCAGTATTTT. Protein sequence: CASSQVSGDGNPQYF.